Listed below are T cell receptor beta chains from one sample, sequenced in a study of T-cell reconstitution after alpha-beta-depleted transplantation in children. One entry per CDR3 protein results from TCRdb running MiXCR on the PCR reads. Found here are 200,000 to 250,000 distinct CDR3 sequences, around 13% of them singletons; the top ten hold over 2%. The sample was PBMCs from the stem cell graft donor, taken from the stem cell graft. The receptors shown here come from a human donor who donated a stem cell graft to a child with acute lymphoblastic leukemia. Each CDR3 is given with its conserved first and last residue.

V gene: TRBV6-5
J gene: TRBJ1-3
CDR3 protein: CASSYFPTGPGNTIYF

V gene: TRBV28
J gene: TRBJ2-2
CDR3 protein: CASSTPTGELFF

V gene: TRBV6-5
J gene: TRBJ2-2
CDR3 protein: CASSYSKIYTAGELFF

V gene: TRBV7-9
J gene: TRBJ2-3
CDR3 protein: CASSLLEALTDTQYF

V gene: TRBV6-5
J gene: TRBJ2-3
CDR3 protein: CASGLAGGRDTQYF

V gene: TRBV4-1
J gene: TRBJ2-1
CDR3 protein: CASSQEPPSSRRYNEQFF

V gene: TRBV10-3
J gene: TRBJ1-5
CDR3 protein: CAISESSGIEPQHF

V gene: TRBV6-2/TRBV6-3
J gene: TRBJ1-6
CDR3 protein: CASSYNRNSPLHF

V gene: TRBV28
J gene: TRBJ2-5
CDR3 protein: CASSQDLTGGGETQYF

V gene: TRBV4-3
J gene: TRBJ1-3
CDR3 protein: CASSQDQGRGNTIYF

V gene: TRBV6-5
J gene: TRBJ2-1
CDR3 protein: CASSHTGSGSDNEQFF

V gene: TRBV6-5
J gene: TRBJ2-1
CDR3 protein: CASKRLEGNEQFF

V gene: TRBV6-1
J gene: TRBJ2-1
CDR3 protein: CASRPMGLAGGPAYNEQFF

V gene: TRBV7-9
J gene: TRBJ2-7
CDR3 protein: CASSFARTGAHEQYF

V gene: TRBV12-3/TRBV12-4
J gene: TRBJ1-1
CDR3 protein: CASTLETGFTEAFF

V gene: TRBV11-1
J gene: TRBJ2-2
CDR3 protein: CASSSTDFGLAKNTGELFF

V gene: TRBV27
J gene: TRBJ2-7
CDR3 protein: CASSFQEGNEQYF

V gene: TRBV10-3
J gene: TRBJ1-2
CDR3 protein: CAISESRQYNGYTF

V gene: TRBV6-2/TRBV6-3
J gene: TRBJ2-6
CDR3 protein: CASSYARDVSGANVLTF

V gene: TRBV7-6
J gene: TRBJ1-5
CDR3 protein: CASSLANYQPQHF

V gene: TRBV5-1
J gene: TRBJ2-4
CDR3 protein: CASRINILAKNIQYF

V gene: TRBV5-1
J gene: TRBJ1-3
CDR3 protein: CASSLFSGTAGDTIYF

V gene: TRBV6-1
J gene: TRBJ2-6
CDR3 protein: CASSGDFSGANVLTF

V gene: TRBV9
J gene: TRBJ2-2
CDR3 protein: CASSVAGTVNTGELFF

V gene: TRBV12-3/TRBV12-4
J gene: TRBJ1-6
CDR3 protein: CASRAAAVYNSPLHF

V gene: TRBV5-1
J gene: TRBJ1-1
CDR3 protein: CASSFSGTSAEAFF

V gene: TRBV12-3/TRBV12-4
J gene: TRBJ2-1
CDR3 protein: CASSPGGGFDNEQFF

V gene: TRBV20-1
J gene: TRBJ2-7
CDR3 protein: CSARDGDRLAVTYEQYF

V gene: TRBV27
J gene: TRBJ1-4
CDR3 protein: CASSLSFRQGRTPSSNEKLFF